This TCR beta chain was profiled in a study of STAT5B mutations in CD4+ large granular lymphocyte leukemia. CDR1 SNHLY and CDR2 FYNNEI come from the germline V gene. The V and J ends lost 2 bases and 5 bases respectively, with 12 bases between them. The CDR3 runs 14 residues. This table comes from immunoSEQ multiplex PCR, and its TCRdb copy is limited to in-frame clones, with some not included. The data hold about 45,000 clones, with just over 85% observed a single time. On this clone: What it binds is not known.

Broader study findings: Main leukemic clonotypes were patient-specific, but 20% to 25% appeared at low frequency elsewhere. Without HLA matching, higher CD4+ than CD8+ T-LGLL clonality could reflect small sample size.

This clonotype was obtained from a human donor in good health. Sequencing was carried out using CD4+ T cells from blood buffy coats. V usage is TRBV2 and J usage is TRBJ2-5; perhaps TRBD1 as D (6 bases). In DNA, the CDR3 is TGTGCCAGCAGTGAAATCAGGGGTCGGGAGACCCAGTACTTC. Protein sequence: CASSEIRGRETQYF.